Shown below are 5 T cell receptor beta chains from a single sample sequenced in a study of blood T cell repertoires in COVID-19 (dated by TCRdb to about 2020). The library was obtained by the immunoSEQ multiplex PCR assay. Drawn from immuneACCESS, this table holds only the in-frame rearrangements with V and J called that TCRdb kept. Clones are partly lost; checked studies trace under half to an unresolved V gene and leave the rest unexplained. For this sample there are some 150,000 clones; about 84% appear just once. The ten most abundant clones make up around 10% of the sample. Source material: peripheral blood. The receptors stem from a woman aged 80 or over in a cohort sampled during active or convalescent COVID-19.

V usage is TRBV10-3 and J usage is TRBJ2-7; 7 nucleotides align to TRBD2. Germline V gene sequence: CDR1 ENHRY, CDR2 SYGVKD. CDR3 length equals 13 residues. V was pared by 8 bases and J by 7 bases, with 11 bases of the junction left unmatched. Here the CDR3 DNA reads TGTGCCATCGGGGGGGGAAACCCCGAGGAGCAGTACTTC. It codes for CAIGGGNPEEQYF.

V gene TRBV3-1 (or the pseudogene TRBV3-2) combines with J gene TRBJ2-7; 8 nucleotides match TRBD2. The V segment lost 6 bases and the J segment 3 bases; nucleotides outside the gene matches: 7. CDR1 and CDR2 from the germline V gene are LGHDT and YNNKEL (reference sequence). CDR3 size: 14 residues. The chain's CDR3 is CASRLAGPGYEQYF. The CDR3 DNA is TGTGCCAGCAGGTTAGCGGGGCCCGGCTACGAGCAGTACTTC.

CDR3 loop: CATKAGSKYTEAFF. The CDR3 DNA reads as TGTGCCACCAAGGCGGGGTCGAAGTACACTGAAGCTTTCTTT. The rearrangement links TRBV24-1 to TRBJ1-1; D remains unclear. The CDR3 spans 14 residues. The ends were cut back, 8 bases at V and 3 bases at J, with 15 bases in the middle. CDR1 KGHDR and CDR2 SFDVKD come from the germline V gene.

The chain is built from TRBV6-5 and TRBJ2-5, with 8 bases lining up with TRBD1. The germline CDR1 and CDR2 sequences are MNHEY and SVGAGI. The length of the CDR3 is 14 residues. The V gene end was trimmed by 6 bases and the J gene end by 3 bases; junction bases not matched to a gene: 6. The CDR3 region has the DNA TGTGCCAGCAGCTTGGACAGGGTAAAAGAGACCCAGTACTTC. It translates to CASSLDRVKETQYF.

The chain joins TRBV5-3 to TRBJ1-5; possible D gene TRBD1, 6 bases. TRBV5-3 is assigned to the ORF class and has an uncertain function. CDR3 length: 18 residues. The V and J ends lost 2 bases and 6 bases respectively, with 24 bases between them. In nucleotides, the CDR3 is TGTGCCAGAAGCTTAACCACGAGGGGGTATGCCTCTTGTCAGCCCCAGCATTTT. Protein sequence: CARSLTTRGYASCQPQHF.